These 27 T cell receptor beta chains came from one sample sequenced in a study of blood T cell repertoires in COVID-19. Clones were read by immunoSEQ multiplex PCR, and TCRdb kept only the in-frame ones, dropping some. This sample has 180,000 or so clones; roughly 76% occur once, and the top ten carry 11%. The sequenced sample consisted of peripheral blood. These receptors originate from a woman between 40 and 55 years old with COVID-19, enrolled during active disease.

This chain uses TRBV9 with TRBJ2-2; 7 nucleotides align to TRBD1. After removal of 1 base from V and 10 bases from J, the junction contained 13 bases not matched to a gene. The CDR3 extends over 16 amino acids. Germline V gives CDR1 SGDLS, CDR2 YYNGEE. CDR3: CASSVTRQGFLEELFF. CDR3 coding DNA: TGTGCCAGCAGCGTAACGAGACAGGGATTTTTGGAGGAGCTGTTTTTT.

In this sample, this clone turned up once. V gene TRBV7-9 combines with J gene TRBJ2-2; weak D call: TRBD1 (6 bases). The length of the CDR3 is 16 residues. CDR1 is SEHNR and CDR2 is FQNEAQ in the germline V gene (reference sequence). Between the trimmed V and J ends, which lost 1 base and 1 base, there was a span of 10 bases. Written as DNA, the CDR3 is TGTGCCAGCAGCTTAGTCGGGGACAAGAACACCGGGGAGCTGTTTTTT. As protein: CASSLVGDKNTGELFF.

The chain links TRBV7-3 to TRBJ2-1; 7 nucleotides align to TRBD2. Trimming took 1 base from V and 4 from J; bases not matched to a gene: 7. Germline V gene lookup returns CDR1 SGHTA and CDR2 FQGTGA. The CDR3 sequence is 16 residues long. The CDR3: CASSLNGLVGYNEQFF. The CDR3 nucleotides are TGTGCCAGCAGCTTAAATGGACTAGTTGGTTACAATGAGCAGTTCTTC.

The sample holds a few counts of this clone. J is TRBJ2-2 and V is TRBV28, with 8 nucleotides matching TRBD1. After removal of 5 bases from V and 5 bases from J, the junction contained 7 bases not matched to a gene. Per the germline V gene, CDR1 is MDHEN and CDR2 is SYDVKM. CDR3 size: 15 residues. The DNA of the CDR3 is TGTGCCAGCAGTCGAACAGGGGGTCGGACCGGGGAGCTGTTTTTT. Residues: CASSRTGGRTGELFF.

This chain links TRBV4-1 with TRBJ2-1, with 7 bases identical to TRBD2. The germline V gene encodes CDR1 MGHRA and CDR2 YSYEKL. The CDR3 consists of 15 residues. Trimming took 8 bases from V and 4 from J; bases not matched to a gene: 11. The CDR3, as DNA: TGCGCCAGCTCTCTCAGCGGGGCCCTTTACAATGAGCAGTTCTTC. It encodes CASSLSGALYNEQFF.

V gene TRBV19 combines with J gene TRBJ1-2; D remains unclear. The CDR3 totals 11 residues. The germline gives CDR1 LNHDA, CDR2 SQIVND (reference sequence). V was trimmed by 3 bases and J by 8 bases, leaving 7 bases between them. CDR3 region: CASSIGDGYTF. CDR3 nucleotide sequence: TGTGCCAGTAGTATCGGAGACGGCTACACCTTC.

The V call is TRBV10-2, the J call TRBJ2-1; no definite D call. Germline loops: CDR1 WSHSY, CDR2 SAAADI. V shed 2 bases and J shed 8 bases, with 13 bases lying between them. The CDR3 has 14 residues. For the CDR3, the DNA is TGCGCCAGCAGTGAGACTCTGAGGTCTGATGAGCAGTTCTTC. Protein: CASSETLRSDEQFF.

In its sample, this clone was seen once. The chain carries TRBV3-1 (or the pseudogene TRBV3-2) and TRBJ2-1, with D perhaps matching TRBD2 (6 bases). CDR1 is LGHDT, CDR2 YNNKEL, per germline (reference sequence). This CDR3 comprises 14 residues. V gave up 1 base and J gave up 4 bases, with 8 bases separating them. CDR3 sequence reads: CASSQGGGYNEQFF. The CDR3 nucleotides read TGTGCCAGCAGCCAAGGGGGAGGATACAATGAGCAGTTCTTC.

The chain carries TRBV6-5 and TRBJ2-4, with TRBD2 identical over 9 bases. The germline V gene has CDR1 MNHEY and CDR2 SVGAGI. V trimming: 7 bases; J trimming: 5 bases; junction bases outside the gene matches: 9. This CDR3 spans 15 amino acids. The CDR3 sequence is CASIMGAGGQNIQYF. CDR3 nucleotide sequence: TGTGCCAGCATCATGGGAGCGGGAGGCCAAAACATTCAGTACTTC.

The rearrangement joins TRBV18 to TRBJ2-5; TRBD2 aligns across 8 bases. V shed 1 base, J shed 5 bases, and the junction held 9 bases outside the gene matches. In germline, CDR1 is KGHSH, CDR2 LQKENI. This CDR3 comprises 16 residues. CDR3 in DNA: TGTGCCAGCTCACCACTAGCGGGGCGGCCAGGGGAGACCCAGTACTTC. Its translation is CASSPLAGRPGETQYF.

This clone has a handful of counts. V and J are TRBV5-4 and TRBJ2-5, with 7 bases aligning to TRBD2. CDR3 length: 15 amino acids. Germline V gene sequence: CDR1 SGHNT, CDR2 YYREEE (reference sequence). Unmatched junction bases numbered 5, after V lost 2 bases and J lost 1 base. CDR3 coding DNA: TGTGCCAGCAGCTTCAAGCGGGAACTCCAAGAGACCCAGTACTTC. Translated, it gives CASSFKRELQETQYF.

CDR3 sequence (DNA): TGTGCCAGCAGCAAGCAGACAGGGGTGTTCCTAGCTAACTATGGCTACACCTTC. This encodes CASSKQTGVFLANYGYTF. The chain links TRBV5-4 to TRBJ1-2; 8 nucleotides match TRBD1. This CDR3 contains 18 residues. Germline V gene sequence: CDR1 SGHNT, CDR2 YYREEE (reference sequence). V gave up 4 bases and J gave up 0 bases; unmatched junction bases: 14.

The CDR3 DNA follows: TGTGCCAGCAGTCTGACAGGGGGCGTACTCAACGAGCAGTACTTC. This sequence encodes CASSLTGGVLNEQYF. This chain joins TRBV2 and TRBJ2-7, with TRBD1 matching 10 bases. CDR1 and CDR2 from the germline V gene are SNHLY and FYNNEI. With 5 bases clipped from V and 5 bases from J, the junction kept 9 bases outside the gene matches. The CDR3 consists of 15 residues.

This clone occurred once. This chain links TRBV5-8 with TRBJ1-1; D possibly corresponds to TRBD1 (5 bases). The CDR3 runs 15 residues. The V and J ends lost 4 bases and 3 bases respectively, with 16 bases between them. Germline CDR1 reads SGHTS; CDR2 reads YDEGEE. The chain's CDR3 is CASSTGTFGDTEAFF. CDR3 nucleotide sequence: TGTGCCAGCAGCACCGGGACTTTTGGTGACACTGAAGCTTTCTTT.

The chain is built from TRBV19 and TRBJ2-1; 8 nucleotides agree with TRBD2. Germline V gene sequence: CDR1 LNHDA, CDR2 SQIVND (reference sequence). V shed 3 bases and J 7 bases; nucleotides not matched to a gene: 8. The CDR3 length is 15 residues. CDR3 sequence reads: CASSIPSGRVNEQFF. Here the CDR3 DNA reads TGTGCCAGTAGTATCCCCAGCGGGAGAGTAAATGAGCAGTTCTTC.

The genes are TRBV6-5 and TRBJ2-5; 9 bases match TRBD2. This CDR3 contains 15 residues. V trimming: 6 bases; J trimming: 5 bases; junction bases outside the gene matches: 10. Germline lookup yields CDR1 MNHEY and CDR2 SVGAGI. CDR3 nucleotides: TGTGCCAGCAGGCAGCGGGGGGAACCTCACGAGACCCAGTACTTC. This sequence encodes CASRQRGEPHETQYF.

The CDR3 nucleotides read TGCAGCGGGGGACAGCCGCAAGAGACCCAGTACTTC. Protein: CSGGQPQETQYF. The V call is TRBV29-1, the J call TRBJ2-5, with 7 nucleotides matching TRBD1. The CDR3 is 12 amino acids. The V gene's germline CDR1 is SQVTM and CDR2 ANQGSEA. V was clipped by 7 bases and J by 2 bases; unmatched bases: 4. Based on the CDR3 plus reference TRBV29-1 and TRBJ2-5, the full variable domain is SAVISQKPSRDICQRGTSLTIQCQVDSQVTMMFWYRQQPGQSLTLIATANQGSEATYESGFVIDKFPISRPNLTFSTLTVSNMSPEDSSIYLCSGGQPQETQYFGPGTRLLVL.

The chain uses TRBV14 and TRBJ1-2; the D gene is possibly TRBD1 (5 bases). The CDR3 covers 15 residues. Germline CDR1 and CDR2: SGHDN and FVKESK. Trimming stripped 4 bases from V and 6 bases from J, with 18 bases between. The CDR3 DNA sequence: TGTGCCAGCAGCCCAATGAACATGTGGGGGGATGGCTACACCTTC. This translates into CASSPMNMWGDGYTF.

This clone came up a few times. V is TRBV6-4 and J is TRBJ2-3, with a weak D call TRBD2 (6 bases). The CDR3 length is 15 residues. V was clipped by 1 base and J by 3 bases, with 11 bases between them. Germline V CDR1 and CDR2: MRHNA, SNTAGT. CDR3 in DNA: TGTGCCAGCAGTGACTGGTTCGGAGGGACAGATACGCAGTATTTT. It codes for CASSDWFGGTDTQYF.

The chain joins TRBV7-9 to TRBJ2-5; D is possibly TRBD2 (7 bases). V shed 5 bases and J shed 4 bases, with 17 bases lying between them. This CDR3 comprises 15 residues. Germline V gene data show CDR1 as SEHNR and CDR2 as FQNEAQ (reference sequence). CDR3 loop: CASSLDEGGAETQYF. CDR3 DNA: TGTGCCAGCAGCCTGGATGAGGGGGGGGCAGAGACCCAGTACTTC. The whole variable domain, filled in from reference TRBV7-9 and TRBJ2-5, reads DTGVSQNPRHKITKRGQNVTFRCDPISEHNRLYWYRQTLGQGPEFLTYFQNEAQLEKSRLLSDRFSAERPKGSFSTLEIQRTEQGDSAMYLCASSLDEGGAETQYFGPGTRLLVL.

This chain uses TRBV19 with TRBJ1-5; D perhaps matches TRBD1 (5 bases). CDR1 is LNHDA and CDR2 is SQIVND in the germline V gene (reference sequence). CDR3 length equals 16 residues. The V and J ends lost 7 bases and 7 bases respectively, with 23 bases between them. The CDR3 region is CASTNGEASGGQPQHF. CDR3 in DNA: TGTGCCAGTACTAATGGGGAGGCCTCCGGGGGGCAGCCCCAGCATTTT.

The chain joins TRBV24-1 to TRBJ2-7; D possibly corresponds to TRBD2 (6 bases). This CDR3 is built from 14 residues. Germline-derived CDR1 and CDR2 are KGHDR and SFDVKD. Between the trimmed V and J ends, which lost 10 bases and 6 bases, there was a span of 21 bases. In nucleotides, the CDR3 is TGTGCCACTGGGGACGGGGGTCGGGTGTTCGAGCAGTACGTC. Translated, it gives CATGDGGRVFEQYV.

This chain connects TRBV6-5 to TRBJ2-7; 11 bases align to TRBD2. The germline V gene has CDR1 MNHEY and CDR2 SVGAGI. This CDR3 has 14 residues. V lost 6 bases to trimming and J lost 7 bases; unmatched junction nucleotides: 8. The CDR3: CASSVLAGVGEQYF. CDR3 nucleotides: TGTGCCAGCAGCGTACTAGCGGGAGTCGGAGAGCAGTACTTC.

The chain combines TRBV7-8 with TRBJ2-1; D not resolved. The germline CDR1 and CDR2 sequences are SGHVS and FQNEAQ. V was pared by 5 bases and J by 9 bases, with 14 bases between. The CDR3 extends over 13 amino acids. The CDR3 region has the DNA TGTGCCAGCAGCCCGGGTTTGACCAGTGAGCAGTTCTTC. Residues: CASSPGLTSEQFF.

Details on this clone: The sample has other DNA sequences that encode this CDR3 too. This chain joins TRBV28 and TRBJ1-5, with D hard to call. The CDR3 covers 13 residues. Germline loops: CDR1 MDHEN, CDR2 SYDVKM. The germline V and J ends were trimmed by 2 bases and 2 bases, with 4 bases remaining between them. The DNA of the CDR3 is TGTGCCAGCAGTTTAGCGGGCAATCAGCCCCAGCATTTT. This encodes CASSLAGNQPQHF.

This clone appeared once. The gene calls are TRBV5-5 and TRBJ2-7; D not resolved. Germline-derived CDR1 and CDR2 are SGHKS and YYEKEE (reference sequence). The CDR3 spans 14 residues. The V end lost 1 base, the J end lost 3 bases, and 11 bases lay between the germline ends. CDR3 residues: CASSLQWADYEQYV. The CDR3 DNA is TGTGCCAGCAGCTTGCAGTGGGCAGACTACGAGCAGTACGTC.

CDR3 in DNA: TGTGCCACCAGTGATAAACAGGGGGTCGATTCACCCCTCCACTTT. Residues: CATSDKQGVDSPLHF. The chain has TRBV24-1 and TRBJ1-6, with 8 nucleotides matching TRBD1. The V and J ends lost 3 bases and 8 bases, in that order; junction bases with no gene match: 5. The CDR3 consists of 15 residues. Per the germline V gene, CDR1 is KGHDR and CDR2 is SFDVKD.